At least ten counts were recorded for the clone carrying this T cell receptor beta chain. Its matching antigen is unknown. TCRdb passed the 5' RACE reads through MiXCR, listing each CDR3 protein once. The profile shows 45,000 to 60,000 distinct CDR3 sequences, about an eighth of them singletons. This entry comes from a study of neurological immune-mediated disorders. Study-wide points: HTLV-1-associated myelopathy ranked highest for TCR clonal expansion and multiple sclerosis lowest, beneath healthy controls. Across subjects, expanded clones had no CDR3 amino acid sequences in common, pointing to private repertoires in all groups.

Time point: longitudinal time-point 3. This TCR was recovered from a male donor with HTLV-1-associated myelopathy (HAM/TSP). Sequencing was performed on PBMCs.

The CDR3 DNA reads as TGTGCCATCGCTCGACAGTCCACTAGCACAGATACGCAGTATTTT. Protein: CAIARQSTSTDTQYF. The gene calls are TRBV10-3 and TRBJ2-3; D perhaps matches TRBD1 (5 bases). This CDR3 comprises 15 residues. The V end lost 8 bases, the J end lost 0 bases, and 15 bases lay between the germline ends. CDR1 and CDR2 (germline): ENHRY, SYGVKD.